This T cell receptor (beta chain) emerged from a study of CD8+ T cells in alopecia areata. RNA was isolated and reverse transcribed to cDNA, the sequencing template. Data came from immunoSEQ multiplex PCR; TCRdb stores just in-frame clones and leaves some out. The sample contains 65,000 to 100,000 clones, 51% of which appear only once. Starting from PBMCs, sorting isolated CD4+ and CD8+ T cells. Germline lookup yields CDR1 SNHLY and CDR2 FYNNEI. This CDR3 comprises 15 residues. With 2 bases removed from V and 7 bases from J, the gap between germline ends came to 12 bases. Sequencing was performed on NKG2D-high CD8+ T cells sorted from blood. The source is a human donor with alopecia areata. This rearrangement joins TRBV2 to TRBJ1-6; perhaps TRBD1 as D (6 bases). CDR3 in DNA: TGTGCCAGCAGTGAACATCCAGGGGACAATTCACCCCTCCACTTT. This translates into CASSEHPGDNSPLHF.